These 21 T cell receptor beta chains came from one sample sequenced in a study of T cell changes during pregnancy in multiple sclerosis. Only in-frame clones appear in the TCRdb table, and some are missing; sequencing was by immunoSEQ multiplex PCR. The repertoire holds about 85,000 clones, with roughly nine tenths as singletons. The source material was peripheral blood, sampled in the first trimester of pregnancy. The receptors come from a female donor with multiple sclerosis, enrolled in a pregnancy study.

The rearrangement joins TRBV5-1 to TRBJ1-5, with D perhaps TRBD1 (6 bases). Germline V lookup: CDR1 SGHRS, CDR2 YFSETQ. The germline V and J ends were trimmed by 4 bases and 4 bases, with 12 bases remaining between them. The CDR3 spans 14 residues. The CDR3 sequence: CASSPTGSNQPQHF. Here the CDR3 DNA reads TGCGCCAGCAGCCCCACAGGGTCTAATCAGCCCCAGCATTTT.

The chain couples TRBV19 to TRBJ2-1; TRBD2 might be the D (5 bases). The CDR3 runs to 13 residues. The V and J ends lost 3 bases and 8 bases respectively, with 11 bases between them. The germline CDR1 and CDR2 sequences are LNHDA and SQIVND (reference sequence). CDR3 coding DNA: TGTGCCAGTAGTATGAGTTCGGGGTATGAGCAGTTCTTC. This translates into CASSMSSGYEQFF.

V gene TRBV6-6 combines with J gene TRBJ1-1; possible D gene TRBD1, 6 bases. From germline, CDR1 is MNHNY and CDR2 SVGAGI (reference sequence). This CDR3 is built from 15 residues. The V and J ends lost 6 bases and 3 bases respectively, with 17 bases between them. CDR3 loop: CASSPSGAGDTEAFF. The CDR3 DNA is TGTGCCAGCAGCCCCTCTGGGGCAGGGGACACTGAAGCTTTCTTT.

This clone appeared a single time. The CDR3 loop reads CASSLDSPQGNTQYF. Written as DNA, the CDR3 is TGCGCCAGCAGCTTGGATAGTCCGCAGGGGAATACGCAGTATTTT. The chain recombines TRBV5-1 with TRBJ2-3; the D gene is possibly TRBD1 (6 bases). The germline V gene has CDR1 SGHRS and CDR2 YFSETQ. Deletions cut 0 bases from V and 7 bases from J, with 15 bases between. CDR3 length equals 15 residues. The full variable domain, in which reference TRBV5-1 and TRBJ2-3 provide the parts outside the CDR3, is KAGVTQTPRYLIKTRGQQVTLSCSPISGHRSVSWYQQTPGQGLQFLFEYFSETQRNKGNFPGRFSGRQFSNSRSEMNVSTLELGDSALYLCASSLDSPQGNTQYFGPGTRLTVL.

The chain employs TRBV5-6 and TRBJ2-5; 7 bases agree with TRBD1. Per germline, CDR1 SGHDT and CDR2 YYEEEE. V lost 1 base, J lost 4 bases, and 10 bases stayed unmatched. The CDR3 is made up of 16 amino acids. The CDR3 sequence: CASSLPQGEIPETQYF. In nucleotides, the CDR3 is TGTGCCAGCAGCTTGCCGCAGGGGGAAATCCCAGAGACCCAGTACTTC.

This chain uses TRBV30 with TRBJ1-6; TRBD1 agrees at 8 bases. Trimming cost V 0 bases and J 7 bases; bases outside gene matches: 8. This CDR3 region has 16 residues. Germline V lookup: CDR1 GTSNPN, CDR2 SVGIG (reference sequence). This CDR3 is CAWSVGTGHRNSPLHF. The CDR3 nucleotides read TGTGCCTGGAGTGTAGGGACAGGTCATCGGAATTCACCCCTCCACTTT.

This chain connects TRBV2 to TRBJ2-7; a weak D match, TRBD2 (5 bases). The CDR3 spans 15 residues. V was clipped by 5 bases and J by 2 bases, with 16 bases between them. In germline, CDR1 is SNHLY, CDR2 FYNNEI. CDR3 sequence reads: CASSPSGKLAYEQYF. In DNA, the CDR3 is TGTGCCAGCAGTCCTTCAGGCAAACTAGCCTACGAGCAGTACTTC.

The chain couples TRBV15 to TRBJ2-2, with 12 bases matching TRBD1. The CDR3 is 17 amino acids. Germline V gene sequence: CDR1 LNHNV, CDR2 YYDKDF (reference sequence). The junction had 6 bases not matched to a gene; V was cut back by 3 bases and J by 4 bases. CDR3 amino acids: CATSRGPGQGATGELFF. The CDR3 DNA reads as TGTGCCACCAGCAGGGGGCCGGGACAGGGGGCCACCGGGGAGCTGTTTTTT.

The chain carries TRBV4-3 and TRBJ2-1; D unclear. Looked up from germline, CDR1 is LGHNA and CDR2 is YSLEER. The CDR3 is 12 residues long. V lost 1 base to trimming and J lost 9 bases, with 7 bases between them. CDR3 sequence (DNA): TGCGCCAGCAGCCAAGTCGGTCGTGAGCAGTTCTTC. As protein: CASSQVGREQFF.

The chain uses TRBV7-8 and TRBJ2-2; no firm D call. The V end lost 5 bases, the J end lost 1 base, and 5 bases lay between the germline ends. Germline loops: CDR1 SGHVS, CDR2 FQNEAQ. This CDR3 is built from 13 residues. CDR3 amino acids: CASSARNTGELFF. CDR3 sequence (DNA): TGTGCCAGCAGCGCGAGGAACACCGGGGAGCTGTTTTTT.

This clone appeared a single time. This chain joins TRBV5-1 and TRBJ2-5; 8 nucleotides agree with TRBD2. Looked up from germline, CDR1 is SGHRS and CDR2 is YFSETQ. Germline trimming cut 0 bases from V and 2 bases from J; bases unmatched to any gene: 9. This CDR3 spans 17 amino acids. This CDR3 is CASSLGGEVAGQETQYF. The CDR3 DNA sequence: TGCGCCAGCAGCTTGGGGGGCGAAGTAGCGGGACAAGAGACCCAGTACTTC.

This rearrangement joins TRBV7-9 to TRBJ2-2, with D possibly matching TRBD1 (5 bases). With 5 bases removed from V and 3 bases from J, the gap between germline ends came to 16 bases. The CDR3 runs to 16 residues. CDR1 SEHNR and CDR2 FQNEAQ come from the germline V gene (reference sequence). The chain's CDR3 is CASSTGQGEYTGELFF. The CDR3 DNA reads TGTGCCAGCAGCACGGGCCAGGGCGAATACACCGGGGAGCTGTTTTTT.

The chain links TRBV5-6 to TRBJ2-5; D is perhaps TRBD2 (5 bases). Germline CDR1 is SGHDT and CDR2 is YYEEEE. V was trimmed by 8 bases and J by 0 bases, leaving 8 bases between them. The CDR3 is 12 amino acids. This chain's CDR3 is CASGGHQETQYF. CDR3 nucleotide sequence: TGTGCCAGTGGCGGGCACCAAGAGACCCAGTACTTC.

The V call is TRBV27, the J call TRBJ2-1; 8 bases fit TRBD1. This CDR3 comprises 15 residues. Germline CDR1 MNHEY, CDR2 SMNVEV (reference sequence). The ends lost 6 bases at V and 3 bases at J; junction bases unmatched: 7. CDR3 bases: TGTGCCAGCAGCCAGGGGGCTAGAAACTACAATGAGCAGTTCTTC. Its protein is CASSQGARNYNEQFF.

This rearrangement joins TRBV7-9 to TRBJ1-1, with a weak D call TRBD1 (5 bases). The CDR3 consists of 13 residues. Germline V gene lookup returns CDR1 SEHNR and CDR2 FQNEAQ (reference sequence). V lost 6 bases and J lost 5, with 13 bases in between. The CDR3 protein is CASRQQEGTEAFF. The CDR3 nucleotides are TGTGCCAGCAGGCAACAGGAGGGGACTGAAGCTTTCTTT.

The V and J genes are TRBV19 and TRBJ2-1, with D hard to call. V was pared by 7 bases and J by 3 bases, with 7 bases between. The CDR3 sequence is 12 residues long. Germline V gives CDR1 LNHDA, CDR2 SQIVND (reference sequence). The CDR3 reads CASKSFYNEQFF. The CDR3, as DNA: TGTGCCAGTAAGAGTTTCTACAATGAGCAGTTCTTC.

J is TRBJ1-1 and V is TRBV30; 7 bases fit TRBD1. The V segment lost 8 bases and the J segment 6 bases; nucleotides outside the gene matches: 9. The V gene's germline CDR1 is GTSNPN and CDR2 SVGIG (reference sequence). This CDR3 region has 12 residues. CDR3 nucleotide sequence: TGTGCCCGTGACAGGGCGAGCGCTGAAGCTTTCTTT. Encoded protein: CARDRASAEAFF.

The rearrangement joins TRBV4-3 to TRBJ2-3; 10 bases line up with TRBD2. CDR1 LGHNA and CDR2 YSLEER come from the germline V gene. The CDR3 is made up of 17 amino acids. V trimming: 0 bases; J trimming: 4 bases; junction bases outside the gene matches: 7. The CDR3 region is CASSQEVSGGASDTQYF. The CDR3, as DNA: TGCGCCAGCAGCCAAGAAGTGAGCGGGGGGGCCTCAGATACGCAGTATTTT.

CDR3 nucleotides: TGCAGCGTTACGTTGGGACAGGGAGTTGAGCAGTACTTC. It codes for CSVTLGQGVEQYF. The chain joins TRBV29-1 to TRBJ2-7; 9 nucleotides line up with TRBD1. The CDR3 extends over 13 amino acids. V shed 5 bases, J shed 7 bases, and the junction held 9 bases outside the gene matches. CDR1 and CDR2 (germline): SQVTM, ANQGSEA.

The rearrangement links TRBV30 to TRBJ1-4; D gene ambiguous. Looked up from germline, CDR1 is GTSNPN and CDR2 is SVGIG (reference sequence). V was clipped by 0 bases and J by 6 bases, with 8 bases between them. The CDR3 contains 13 residues. CDR3 protein: CAWSVRGYEKLFF. The CDR3 DNA sequence: TGTGCCTGGAGTGTACGAGGGTATGAAAAACTGTTTTTT.

CDR3 protein: CASSETKIRGTEAFF. CDR3 in DNA: TGTGCCAGCAGTGAGACAAAAATAAGGGGGACTGAAGCTTTCTTT. The V and J genes are TRBV25-1 and TRBJ1-1, with D tentatively TRBD1 (6 bases). Trimming cost V 3 bases and J 5 bases, with 16 bases left between them. The CDR3 spans 15 residues. Germline V gives CDR1 MGHDK, CDR2 SYGVNS.